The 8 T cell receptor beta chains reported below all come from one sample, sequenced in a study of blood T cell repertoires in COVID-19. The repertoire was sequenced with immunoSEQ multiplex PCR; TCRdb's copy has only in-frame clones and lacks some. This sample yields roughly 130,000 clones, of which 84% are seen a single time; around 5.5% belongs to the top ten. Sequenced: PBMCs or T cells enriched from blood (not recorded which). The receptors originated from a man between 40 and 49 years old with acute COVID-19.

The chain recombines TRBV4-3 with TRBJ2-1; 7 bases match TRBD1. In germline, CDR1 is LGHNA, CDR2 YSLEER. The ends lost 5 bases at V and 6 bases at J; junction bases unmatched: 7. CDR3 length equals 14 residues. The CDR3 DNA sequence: TGCGCCAGCAGCTCAGAGACAGGGCTCAATGAGCAGTTCTTC. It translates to CASSSETGLNEQFF.

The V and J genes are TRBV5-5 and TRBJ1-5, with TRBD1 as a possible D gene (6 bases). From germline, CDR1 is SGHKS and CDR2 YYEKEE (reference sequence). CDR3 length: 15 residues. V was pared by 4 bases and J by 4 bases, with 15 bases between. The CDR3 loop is CASSPDSRLNQPQHF. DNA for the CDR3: TGTGCCAGCAGCCCGGACAGCCGTCTGAATCAGCCCCAGCATTTT.

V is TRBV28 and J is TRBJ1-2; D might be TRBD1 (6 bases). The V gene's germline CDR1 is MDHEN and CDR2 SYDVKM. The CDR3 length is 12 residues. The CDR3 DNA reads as TGTGCTCTCTCCAGGGGTAACTATGGCTACACCTTC. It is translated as CALSRGNYGYTF.

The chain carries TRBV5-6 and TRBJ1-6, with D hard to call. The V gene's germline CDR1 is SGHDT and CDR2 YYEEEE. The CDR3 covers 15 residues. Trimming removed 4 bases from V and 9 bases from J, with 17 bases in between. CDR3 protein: CASSIRREGTSPLHF. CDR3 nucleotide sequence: TGTGCCAGCAGCATACGTCGGGAGGGTACTTCACCCCTCCACTTT.

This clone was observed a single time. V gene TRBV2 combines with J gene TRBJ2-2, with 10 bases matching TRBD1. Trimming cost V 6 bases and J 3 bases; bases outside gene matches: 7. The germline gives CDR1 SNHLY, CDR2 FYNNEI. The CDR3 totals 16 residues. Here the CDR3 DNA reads TGTGCCAGCAGCGGGAGGGGGACAGGGGACACCGGGGAGCTGTTTTTT. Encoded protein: CASSGRGTGDTGELFF.

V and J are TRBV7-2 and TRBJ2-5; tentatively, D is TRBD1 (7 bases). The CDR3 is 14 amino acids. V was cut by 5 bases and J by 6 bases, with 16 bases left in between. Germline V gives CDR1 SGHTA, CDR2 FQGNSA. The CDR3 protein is CASSAGGTDKTQYF. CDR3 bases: TGTGCCAGCAGCGCAGGGGGGACTGATAAGACCCAGTACTTC. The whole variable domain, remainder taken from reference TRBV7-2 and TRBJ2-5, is GAGVSQSPSNKVTEKGKDVELRCDPISGHTALYWYRQSLGQGLEFLIYFQGNSAPDKSGLPSDRFSAERTGGSVSTLTIQRTQQEDSAVYLCASSAGGTDKTQYFGPGTRLLVL.

CDR3 sequence: CASSQNRGLGTGELFF. The CDR3 DNA sequence: TGCGCCAGCAGCCAAAACAGGGGGCTGGGGACCGGGGAGCTGTTTTTT. The rearrangement uses TRBV4-3 and TRBJ2-2, with 9 bases identical to TRBD1. The CDR3 contains 16 residues. With 2 bases clipped from V and 5 bases from J, the junction kept 6 bases outside the gene matches. Germline V gives CDR1 LGHNA, CDR2 YSLEER.

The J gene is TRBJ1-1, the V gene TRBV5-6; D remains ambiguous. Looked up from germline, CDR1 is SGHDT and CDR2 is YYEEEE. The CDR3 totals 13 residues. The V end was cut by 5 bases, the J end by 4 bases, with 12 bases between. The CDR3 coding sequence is TGTGCCAGCAGTTTCGGCGCGGGCACTGAAGCTTTCTTT. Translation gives CASSFGAGTEAFF.